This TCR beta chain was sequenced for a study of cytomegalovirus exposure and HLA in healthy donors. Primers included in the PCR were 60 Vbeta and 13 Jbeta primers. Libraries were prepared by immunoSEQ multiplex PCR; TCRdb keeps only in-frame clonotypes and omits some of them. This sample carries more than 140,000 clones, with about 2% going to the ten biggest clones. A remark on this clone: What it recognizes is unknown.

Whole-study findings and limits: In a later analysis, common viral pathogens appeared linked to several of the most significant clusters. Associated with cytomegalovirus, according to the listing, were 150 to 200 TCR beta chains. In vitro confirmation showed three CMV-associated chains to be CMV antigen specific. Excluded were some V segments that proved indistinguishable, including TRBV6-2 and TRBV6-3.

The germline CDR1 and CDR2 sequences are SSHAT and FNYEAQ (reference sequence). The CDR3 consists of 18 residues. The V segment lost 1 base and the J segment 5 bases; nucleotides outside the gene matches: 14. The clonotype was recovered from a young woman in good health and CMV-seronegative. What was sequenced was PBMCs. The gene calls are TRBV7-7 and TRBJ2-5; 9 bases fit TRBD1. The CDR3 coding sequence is TGTGCCAGCAGCTTAGGAGGGTCTAACAGGGGGCTATACGAGACCCAGTACTTC. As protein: CASSLGGSNRGLYETQYF. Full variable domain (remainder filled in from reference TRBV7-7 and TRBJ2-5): GAGVSQSPRYKVTKRGQDVTLRCDPISSHATLYWYQQALGQGPEFLTYFNYEAQPDKSGLPSDRFSAERPEGSISTLTIQRTEQRDSAMYRCASSLGGSNRGLYETQYFGPGTRLLVL.